These 19 T cell receptor beta chains came from one sample sequenced in a study of T cell repertoires in cytomegalovirus infection. TCRdb processed the reads anew with MiXCR; each CDR3 protein has one entry. The repertoire includes fewer than 250,000 distinct CDR3 sequences, about 12% of them detected once, and about 1.5% sits in the top ten. Input material: PBMCs. Receptors originate from a human donor in good health (CMV status not recorded). Some clones in this sample may be carry-over from other donors' samples.

This clonotype was observed many times. This sequence joins TRBV12-3 or TRBV12-4 and TRBJ1-2, with TRBD1 matching 10 bases. The length of the CDR3 is 14 residues. Trimming cost V 5 bases and J 7 bases; bases outside gene matches: 7. The CDR3 reads CASSPGQGVFGYTF. CDR3 DNA: TGTGCCAGCAGTCCCGGACAGGGGGTTTTTGGCTACACCTTC.

The chain carries TRBV9 and TRBJ2-2; maybe TRBD2 (5 bases). Between the trimmed V and J ends, which lost 0 bases and 8 bases, there was a span of 14 bases. CDR3 length equals 15 residues. CDR1 and CDR2 from the germline V gene are SGDLS and YYNGEE. The CDR3 sequence is CASSVAGGPLGELFF. CDR3 DNA sequence: TGTGCCAGCAGCGTAGCTGGAGGCCCCTTAGGGGAGCTGTTTTTT.

This clonotype was seen a single time. The chain is built from TRBV4-2 and TRBJ2-1; tentative D call: TRBD1 (5 bases). The ends were cut back, 2 bases at V and 9 bases at J, with 14 bases in the middle. The CDR3 is 14 amino acids. From germline, CDR1 is LGHNA and CDR2 YNFKEQ. The CDR3 DNA reads TGTGCCAGCAGCCAATTTCTCAGGGTTTCTGAGCAGTTCTTC. Residues: CASSQFLRVSEQFF.

V usage is TRBV11-2 and J usage is TRBJ2-7; the D gene is possibly TRBD2 (6 bases). V was cut by 0 bases and J by 3 bases, with 9 bases left in between. CDR3 length: 14 residues. Germline V gives CDR1 SGHAT, CDR2 FQNNGV. CDR3 protein: CASSLDLGGYEQYF. The CDR3 DNA sequence: TGTGCCAGCAGCTTAGATCTGGGGGGCTACGAGCAGTACTTC.

This clonotype was counted ten times or more. The chain carries TRBV12-3 or TRBV12-4 and TRBJ2-5; no clear D gene. Trimming left V 3 bases short and J 5 bases short, with 22 bases between. The CDR3 is made up of 17 amino acids. In DNA form, the CDR3 reads TGTGCCAGCAGTTTTACGGGCCGTATCCCCTCCCGGGAGACCCAGTACTTC. The encoded protein is CASSFTGRIPSRETQYF.

This clonotype was recorded at least ten times. J is TRBJ2-7 and V is TRBV6-2 or TRBV6-3; 8 nucleotides align to TRBD1. Germline lookup yields CDR1 MNHEY and CDR2 SVGEGT. CDR3 length: 14 residues. V trimming: 2 bases; J trimming: 7 bases; junction bases outside the gene matches: 7. CDR3 in amino acids: CASSYPDRAWEQYF. DNA of the CDR3: TGTGCCAGCAGTTACCCGGACAGGGCGTGGGAGCAGTACTTC.

The chain links TRBV12-3 or TRBV12-4 to TRBJ1-5; D not certain. The CDR3 loop spans 12 amino acids. V was trimmed by 1 base and J by 9 bases, leaving 7 bases between them. The CDR3 DNA is TGTGCCAGCAGTTTAGTGGGTATGCCCCAGCATTTT. Protein: CASSLVGMPQHF.

This clonotype was observed many times. The chain recombines TRBV7-2 with TRBJ2-4; 11 bases map to TRBD1. Germline V gives CDR1 SGHTA, CDR2 FQGNSA. CDR3 length: 16 amino acids. After removal of 5 bases from V and 10 bases from J, the junction contained 13 bases not matched to a gene. Written as DNA, the CDR3 is TGTGCCAGCAGCCCGAGGGACAGGGGGTACCAAGGGATTCAGTACTTC. It specifies CASSPRDRGYQGIQYF. The complete variable domain, with remaining parts taken from reference TRBV7-2 and TRBJ2-4, reads GAGVSQSPSNKVTEKGKDVELRCDPISGHTALYWYRQSLGQGLEFLIYFQGNSAPDKSGLPSDRFSAERTGGSVSTLTIQRTQQEDSAVYLCASSPRDRGYQGIQYFGAGTRLSVL.

Ten or more counts support this clonotype. As DNA, the CDR3 is TGTGCCAGCAGCTTGGCGGGCCTCGGGGGTAATCAGCCCCAGCATTTT. Translation gives CASSLAGLGGNQPQHF. The V gene is TRBV5-5, the J gene TRBJ1-5, with D maybe TRBD1 (5 bases). With 0 bases removed from V and 4 bases from J, the gap between germline ends came to 14 bases. Germline assignment: CDR1 SGHKS and CDR2 YYEKEE (reference sequence). The CDR3 length is 16 residues.

This clonotype was seen many times. The gene calls are TRBV6-2 or TRBV6-3 and TRBJ2-3; D possibly matches TRBD1 or TRBD2 (5 bases each). Germline V gives CDR1 MNHEY, CDR2 SVGEGT. V lost 3 bases to trimming and J lost 4 bases, with 11 bases between them. This CDR3 has 14 residues. The CDR3: CASSYEGFADTQYF. In DNA form, the CDR3 reads TGTGCCAGCAGTTATGAGGGGTTCGCAGATACGCAGTATTTT.

The V gene is TRBV6-2 or TRBV6-3, the J gene TRBJ2-7; D assignment may be TRBD1 or TRBD2 (6 bases each). V was clipped by 6 bases and J by 1 base, with 16 bases between them. The germline V gene encodes CDR1 MNHEY and CDR2 SVGEGT. This CDR3 has 15 residues. This CDR3 reads CASSLLTGASYEQYF. The CDR3 coding sequence is TGTGCCAGCAGCCTCCTTACGGGGGCTTCCTACGAGCAGTACTTC.

This clonotype was picked up many times. This chain connects TRBV7-2 to TRBJ1-3, with a tentative D call TRBD1 (5 bases). Trimming left V 5 bases short and J 8 bases short, with 16 bases between. The CDR3 length is 14 residues. From germline, CDR1 is SGHTA and CDR2 FQGNSA. The CDR3 DNA reads as TGTGCCAGCAGCCACCAACGGGGGACGGACACCATATATTTT. As protein: CASSHQRGTDTIYF.

The table lists this clonotype with a few counts. This chain joins TRBV2 and TRBJ2-1; tentative D call: TRBD2 (5 bases). CDR3 size: 13 residues. The V end lost 6 bases, the J end lost 4 bases, and 10 bases lay between the germline ends. Germline loops: CDR1 SNHLY, CDR2 FYNNEI. As DNA, the CDR3 is TGTGCCAGCAGGGAGGCCCTTTACAATGAGCAGTTCTTC. This gives the protein CASREALYNEQFF. Variable domain in full (rest from reference TRBV2 and TRBJ2-1): EPEVTQTPSHQVTQMGQEVILRCVPISNHLYFYWYRQILGQKVEFLVSFYNNEISEKSEIFDDQFSVERPDGSNFTLKIRSTKLEDSAMYFCASREALYNEQFFGPGTRLTVL.

This clonotype was counted many times. The rearrangement uses TRBV7-2 and TRBJ1-5, with D perhaps TRBD1 (6 bases). The CDR3 length is 16 residues. Germline CDR1 reads SGHTA; CDR2 reads FQGNSA. The germline V and J ends were trimmed by 0 bases and 4 bases, with 13 bases remaining between them. Written as DNA, the CDR3 is TGTGCCAGCAGCTTAGCGTTGCAGGGGACAAATCAGCCCCAGCATTTT. This gives the protein CASSLALQGTNQPQHF.

This clonotype has only a few counts. This rearrangement joins TRBV28 to TRBJ2-7; possibly TRBD1 or TRBD2 for D (5 bases each). The CDR3 runs to 15 residues. Germline V gene data show CDR1 as MDHEN and CDR2 as SYDVKM. V was clipped by 2 bases and J by 6 bases, with 17 bases between them. CDR3 in DNA: TGTGCCAGCAGTTTAGGCAACCGGGACCCCTTCGAGCAGTACTTC. Translation: CASSLGNRDPFEQYF.

This clonotype was picked up a small number of times. This chain connects TRBV20-1 to TRBJ1-5; D possibly corresponds to TRBD1 (6 bases). The length of the CDR3 is 13 residues. Trimming pared 6 bases from V and 5 bases from J, leaving 14 bases between. CDR1 and CDR2 (germline): DFQATT, SNEGSKA (reference sequence). The CDR3: CSAVRDTYQPQHF. CDR3 nucleotides: TGCAGTGCAGTACGGGACACGTATCAGCCCCAGCATTTT.

This clonotype has more than one count but fewer than ten. V usage is TRBV5-1 and J usage is TRBJ1-1; perhaps TRBD1 as D (5 bases). V dropped 4 bases and J dropped 4 bases, with 14 bases sitting between them. Germline values: CDR1 SGHRS, CDR2 YFSETQ. The CDR3 extends over 14 amino acids. CDR3 coding DNA: TGCGCCAGCAGCGAGCAGGGAAAGGGCACTGAAGCTTTCTTT. Its protein is CASSEQGKGTEAFF.

This chain links TRBV7-2 with TRBJ2-2; 10 bases are shared with TRBD2. The CDR3 is made up of 18 amino acids. The germline CDR1 and CDR2 sequences are SGHTA and FQGNSA. V lost 5 bases and J lost 4; bases outside the gene matches: 13. The CDR3 protein is CASSTSLSSGRATGELFF. The CDR3 DNA reads as TGTGCCAGCAGCACCTCCCTTTCGAGCGGGAGGGCCACCGGGGAGCTGTTTTTT.

There are many counts of this clonotype. The V call is TRBV28, the J call TRBJ1-4, with 8 bases lining up with TRBD1. The CDR3 runs to 13 residues. CDR1 and CDR2 (germline): MDHEN, SYDVKM. With 10 bases clipped from V and 6 bases from J, the junction kept 7 bases outside the gene matches. CDR3 sequence: CATAGQEYEKLFF. CDR3 DNA sequence: TGTGCCACTGCGGGACAGGAGTATGAAAAACTGTTTTTT.